These T cell receptor beta chains were read from a single sample in a study of blood T cell repertoires in COVID-19. Sequencing used immunoSEQ multiplex PCR; TCRdb keeps in-frame clones, though not all of them. The sample lists 35,000 to 45,000 clones, around 85% occurring once. Sequencing was performed on peripheral blood. All receptors come from a human donor in a cohort sampled during active COVID-19. CDR3s include the opening cysteine and the closing phenylalanine or tryptophan. The D gene is left open where the match is weak. Clone size is not always given. Where it is, it says once, few, many or a class for expanded clones.

clone_size: -
v_call: TRBV5-6
j_call: TRBJ2-5
d_call: -
cdr3_nt: TGTGCCAGCAGCTTGGTGACCCGACGGGAAGAGACCCAGTACTTC
cdr3_aa: CASSLVTRREETQYF

clone_size: -
v_call: TRBV29-1
j_call: TRBJ2-7
d_call: TRBD1
cdr3_nt: TGCAGCGTTGATGGGGACAGGGACTACGAGCAGTACTTC
cdr3_aa: CSVDGDRDYEQYF

clone_size: -
v_call: TRBV6-2/TRBV6-3
j_call: TRBJ2-2
d_call: TRBD1
cdr3_nt: TGTGCCAGCAGTTCGGACAGGGGGCCCGAAACCGGGGAGCTGTTTTTT
cdr3_aa: CASSSDRGPETGELFF

clone_size: -
v_call: TRBV6-5
j_call: TRBJ1-2
d_call: -
cdr3_nt: TGTGCCAGCAGTCTCTCCCGGGCGGGCTATGGCTACACCTTC
cdr3_aa: CASSLSRAGYGYTF

clone_size: -
v_call: TRBV3-1/TRBV3-2
j_call: TRBJ2-5
d_call: TRBD2
cdr3_nt: TGTGCCAGCAGCCAAGAACCTAGCGGGGCAAAAGAGACCCAGTACTTC
cdr3_aa: CASSQEPSGAKETQYF

clone_size: few
v_call: TRBV7-9
j_call: TRBJ2-7
d_call: -
cdr3_nt: TGTGCCAGCAGCTTAGGGCCGACAGGTTCCTACGAGCAGTACTTC
cdr3_aa: CASSLGPTGSYEQYF

clone_size: -
v_call: TRBV27
j_call: TRBJ2-7
d_call: TRBD1
cdr3_nt: TGTGCCAGCAGTTTGGGGTGGGACAGGCCAGGGATCGACGAGCAGTACTTC
cdr3_aa: CASSLGWDRPGIDEQYF

clone_size: -
v_call: TRBV30
j_call: TRBJ1-5
d_call: -
cdr3_nt: TGTGCCTGGAGTGTTGGGGCAGACAATCAGCCCCAGCATTTT
cdr3_aa: CAWSVGADNQPQHF

clone_size: -
v_call: TRBV7-2
j_call: TRBJ2-5
d_call: -
cdr3_nt: TGTGCCAGCAGCTTAGAGGCTCTAAGGGGGGAGACCCAGTACTTC
cdr3_aa: CASSLEALRGETQYF

clone_size: few
v_call: TRBV5-6
j_call: TRBJ2-7
d_call: TRBD1
cdr3_nt: TGTGCCAGCAGCTTGGGTCAACAGGGGGCAGGCGAGCAGTACTTC
cdr3_aa: CASSLGQQGAGEQYF

clone_size: -
v_call: TRBV30
j_call: TRBJ2-2
d_call: TRBD2
cdr3_nt: TGTGCCTGGAGTAACGGACTAGCGTCCGGGGAGCTGTTTTTT
cdr3_aa: CAWSNGLASGELFF